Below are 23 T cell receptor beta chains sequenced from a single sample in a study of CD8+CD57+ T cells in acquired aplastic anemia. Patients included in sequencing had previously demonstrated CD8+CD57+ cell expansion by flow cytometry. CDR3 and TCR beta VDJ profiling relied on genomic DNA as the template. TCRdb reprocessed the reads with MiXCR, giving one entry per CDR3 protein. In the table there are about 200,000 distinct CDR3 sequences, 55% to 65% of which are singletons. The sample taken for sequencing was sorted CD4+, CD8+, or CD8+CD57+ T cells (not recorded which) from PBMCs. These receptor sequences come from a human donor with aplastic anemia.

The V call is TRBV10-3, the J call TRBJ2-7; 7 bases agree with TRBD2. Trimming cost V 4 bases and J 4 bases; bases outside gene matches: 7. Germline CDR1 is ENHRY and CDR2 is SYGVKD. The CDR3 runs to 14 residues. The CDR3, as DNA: TGTGCCATCAGTGGGACTAGTGACCGGTACGAGCAGTACTTC. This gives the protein CAISGTSDRYEQYF.

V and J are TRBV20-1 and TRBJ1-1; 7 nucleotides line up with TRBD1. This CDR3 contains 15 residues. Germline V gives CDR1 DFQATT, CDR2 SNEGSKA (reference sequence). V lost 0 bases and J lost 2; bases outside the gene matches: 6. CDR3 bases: TGCAGTGCTAGAGATAGTCGGACAGGAAACACTGAAGCTTTCTTT. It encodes CSARDSRTGNTEAFF.

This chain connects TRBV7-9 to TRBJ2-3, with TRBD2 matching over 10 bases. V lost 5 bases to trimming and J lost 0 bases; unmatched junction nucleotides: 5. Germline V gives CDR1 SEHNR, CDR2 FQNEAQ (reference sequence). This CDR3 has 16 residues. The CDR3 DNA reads TGTGCCAGCAGCGAGAGAGCGGGGGGGAGCACAGATACGCAGTATTTT. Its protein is CASSERAGGSTDTQYF.

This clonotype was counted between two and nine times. This CDR3 reads CASSDPYTQYF. The CDR3 DNA reads as TGCGCCAGCAGTGACCCCTATACGCAGTATTTT. The V call is TRBV10-2, the J call TRBJ2-3, with D uncertain. CDR3 length: 11 amino acids. V lost 3 bases and J lost 7, with 5 bases in between. Per germline, CDR1 WSHSY and CDR2 SAAADI.

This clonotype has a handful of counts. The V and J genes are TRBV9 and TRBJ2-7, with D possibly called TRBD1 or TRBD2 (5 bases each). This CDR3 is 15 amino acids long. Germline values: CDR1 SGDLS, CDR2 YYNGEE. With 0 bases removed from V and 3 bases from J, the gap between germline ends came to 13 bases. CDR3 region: CASSVEPGRLYEQYF. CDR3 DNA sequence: TGTGCCAGCAGCGTAGAGCCGGGACGACTCTACGAGCAGTACTTC.

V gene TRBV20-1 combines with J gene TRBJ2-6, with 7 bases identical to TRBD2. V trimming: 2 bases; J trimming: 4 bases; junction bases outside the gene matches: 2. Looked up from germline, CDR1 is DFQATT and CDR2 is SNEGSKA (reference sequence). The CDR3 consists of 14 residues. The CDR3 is CSARLTSGANVLTF. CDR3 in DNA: TGCAGTGCTAGATTGACTAGCGGGGCCAACGTCCTGACTTTC.

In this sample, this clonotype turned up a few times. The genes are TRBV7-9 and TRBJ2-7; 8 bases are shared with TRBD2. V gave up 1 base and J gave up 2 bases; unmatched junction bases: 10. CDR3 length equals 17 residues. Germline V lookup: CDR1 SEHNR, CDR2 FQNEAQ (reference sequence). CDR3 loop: CASSLVARLAGPYEQYF. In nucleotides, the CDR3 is TGTGCCAGCAGCTTAGTAGCTAGGCTAGCGGGCCCCTACGAGCAGTACTTC.

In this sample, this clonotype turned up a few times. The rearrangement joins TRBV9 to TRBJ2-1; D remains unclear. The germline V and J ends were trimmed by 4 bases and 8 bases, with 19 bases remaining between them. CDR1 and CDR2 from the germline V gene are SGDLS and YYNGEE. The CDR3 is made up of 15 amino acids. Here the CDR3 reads CASSPDGQISDEQFF. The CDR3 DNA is TGTGCCAGCAGCCCAGATGGGCAGATATCCGATGAGCAGTTCTTC.

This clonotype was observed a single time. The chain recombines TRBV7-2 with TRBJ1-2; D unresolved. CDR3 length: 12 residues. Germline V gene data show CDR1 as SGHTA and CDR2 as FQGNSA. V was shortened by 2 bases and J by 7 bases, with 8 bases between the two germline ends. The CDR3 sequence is CASSLMGTGYTF. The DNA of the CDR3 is TGTGCCAGCAGCTTAATGGGAACTGGCTACACCTTC.

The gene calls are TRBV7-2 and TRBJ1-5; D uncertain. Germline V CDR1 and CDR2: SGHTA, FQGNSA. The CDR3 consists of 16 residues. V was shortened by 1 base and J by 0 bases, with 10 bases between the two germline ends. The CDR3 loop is CASSLVGPNSNQPQHF. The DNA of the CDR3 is TGTGCCAGCAGCTTAGTAGGTCCAAATAGCAATCAGCCCCAGCATTTT.

The CDR3 nucleotides are TGTGCCAGCAGCTCGGGCCAGGAGGCGGAGACCCAGTACTTC. It specifies CASSSGQEAETQYF. V and J are TRBV7-9 and TRBJ2-5, with D perhaps TRBD2 (5 bases). Germline V lookup: CDR1 SEHNR, CDR2 FQNEAQ (reference sequence). The CDR3 has 14 amino acids. The V end lost 4 bases, the J end lost 5 bases, and 14 bases lay between the germline ends.

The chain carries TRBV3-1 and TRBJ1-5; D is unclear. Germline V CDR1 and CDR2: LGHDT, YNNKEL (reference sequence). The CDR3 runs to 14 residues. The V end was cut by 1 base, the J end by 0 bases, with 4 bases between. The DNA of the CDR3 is TGTGCCAGCAGCCAAGCCCTTAGCAATCAGCCCCAGCATTTT. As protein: CASSQALSNQPQHF. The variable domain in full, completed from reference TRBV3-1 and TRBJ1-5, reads DTAVSQTPKYLVTQMGNDKSIKCEQNLGHDTMYWYKQDSKKFLKIMFSYNNKELIINETVPNRFSPKSPDKAHLNLHINSLELGDSAVYFCASSQALSNQPQHFGDGTRLSIL.

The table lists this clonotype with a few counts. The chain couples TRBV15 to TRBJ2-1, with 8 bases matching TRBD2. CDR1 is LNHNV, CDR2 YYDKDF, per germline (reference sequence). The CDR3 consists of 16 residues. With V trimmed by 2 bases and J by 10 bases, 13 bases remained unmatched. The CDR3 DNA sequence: TGTGCCACCAGCAGATGGGCGGACAAACGGGGGGGGGAGCAGTTCTTC. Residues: CATSRWADKRGGEQFF. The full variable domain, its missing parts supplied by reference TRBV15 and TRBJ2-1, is DAMVIQNPRYQVTQFGKPVTLSCSQTLNHNVMYWYQQKSSQAPKLLFHYYDKDFNNEADTPDNFQSRRPNTSFCFLDIRSPGLGDTAMYLCATSRWADKRGGEQFFGPGTRLTVL.

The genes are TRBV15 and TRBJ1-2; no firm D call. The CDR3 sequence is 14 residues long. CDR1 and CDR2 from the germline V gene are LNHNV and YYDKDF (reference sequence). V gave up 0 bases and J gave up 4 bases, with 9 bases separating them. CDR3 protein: CATSRERWGYGYTF. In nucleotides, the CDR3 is TGTGCCACCAGCAGAGAGCGCTGGGGCTATGGCTACACCTTC. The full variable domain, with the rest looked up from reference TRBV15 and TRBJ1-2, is DAMVIQNPRYQVTQFGKPVTLSCSQTLNHNVMYWYQQKSSQAPKLLFHYYDKDFNNEADTPDNFQSRRPNTSFCFLDIRSPGLGDTAMYLCATSRERWGYGYTFGSGTRLTVV.

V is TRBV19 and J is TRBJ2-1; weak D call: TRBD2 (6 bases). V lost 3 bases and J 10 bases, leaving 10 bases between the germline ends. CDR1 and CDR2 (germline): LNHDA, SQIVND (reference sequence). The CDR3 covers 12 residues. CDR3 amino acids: CASSMERVEQFF. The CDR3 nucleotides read TGTGCCAGTAGTATGGAGCGGGTCGAGCAGTTCTTC.

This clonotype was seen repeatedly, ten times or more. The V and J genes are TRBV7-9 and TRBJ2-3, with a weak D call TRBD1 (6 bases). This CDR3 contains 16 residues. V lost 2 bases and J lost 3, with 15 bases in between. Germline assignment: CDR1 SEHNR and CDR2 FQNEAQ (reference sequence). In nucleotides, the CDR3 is TGTGCCAGCAGCTTATTCGTGACAGGAGTAACAGATACGCAGTATTTT. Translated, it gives CASSLFVTGVTDTQYF.

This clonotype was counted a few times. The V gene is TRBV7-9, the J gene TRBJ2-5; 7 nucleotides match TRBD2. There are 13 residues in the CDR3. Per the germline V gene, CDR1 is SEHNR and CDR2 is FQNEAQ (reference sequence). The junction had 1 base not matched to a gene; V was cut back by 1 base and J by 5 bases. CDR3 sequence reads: CASSLVGRETQYF. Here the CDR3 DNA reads TGTGCCAGCAGCTTAGTCGGGAGGGAGACCCAGTACTTC.

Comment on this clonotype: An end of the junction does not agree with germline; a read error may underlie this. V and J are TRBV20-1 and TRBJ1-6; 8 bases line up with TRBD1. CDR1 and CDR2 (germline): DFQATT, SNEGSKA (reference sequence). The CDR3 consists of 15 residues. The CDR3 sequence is CGARGGTGFNSPLHF. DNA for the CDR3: TGCGGTGCTAGGGGGGGGACAGGATTTAATTCACCCCTCCACTTT.

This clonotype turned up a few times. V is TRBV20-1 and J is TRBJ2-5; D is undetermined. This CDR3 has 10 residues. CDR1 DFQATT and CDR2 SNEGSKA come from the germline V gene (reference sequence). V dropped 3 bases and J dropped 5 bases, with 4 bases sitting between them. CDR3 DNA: TGCAGTGCTAGTCAGGAGACCCAGTACTTC. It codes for CSASQETQYF.

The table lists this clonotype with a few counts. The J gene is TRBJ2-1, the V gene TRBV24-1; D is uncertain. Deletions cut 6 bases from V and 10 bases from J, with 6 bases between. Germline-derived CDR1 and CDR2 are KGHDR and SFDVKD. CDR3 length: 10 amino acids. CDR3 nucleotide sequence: TGTGCCACCAGTTACCGCGAGCAGTTCTTC. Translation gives CATSYREQFF.

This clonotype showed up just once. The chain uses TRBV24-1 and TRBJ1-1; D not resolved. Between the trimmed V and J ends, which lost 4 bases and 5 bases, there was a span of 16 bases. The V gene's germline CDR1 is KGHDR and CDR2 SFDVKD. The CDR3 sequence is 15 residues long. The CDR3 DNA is TGTGCCACCAGTGACCCCCGGGGAGGAAGGACTGAAGCTTTCTTT. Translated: CATSDPRGGRTEAFF.

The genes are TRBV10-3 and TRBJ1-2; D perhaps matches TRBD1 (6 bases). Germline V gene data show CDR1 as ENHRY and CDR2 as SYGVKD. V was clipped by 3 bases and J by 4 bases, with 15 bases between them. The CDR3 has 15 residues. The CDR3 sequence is CAISEGPGAIYGYTF. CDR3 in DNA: TGTGCCATCAGTGAAGGGCCGGGGGCCATCTATGGCTACACCTTC.

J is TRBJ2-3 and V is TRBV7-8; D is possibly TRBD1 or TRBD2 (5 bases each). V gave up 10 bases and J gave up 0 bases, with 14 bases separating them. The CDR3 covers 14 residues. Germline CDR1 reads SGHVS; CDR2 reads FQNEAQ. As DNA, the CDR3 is TGTGCCACCTCTAAGGGACGAAGCACAGATACGCAGTATTTT. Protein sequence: CATSKGRSTDTQYF.